The T cell receptor (beta chain) described here comes from a study of T-cell reconstitution after alpha-beta-depleted transplantation in children. Trimming stripped 5 bases from V and 4 bases from J, with 14 bases between. Germline V gene data show CDR1 as SEHNR and CDR2 as FQNEAQ (reference sequence). The CDR3 has 15 amino acids. A library of TCRbeta sequences, prepared with unique molecular identifiers, was generated. TCRdb passed the PCR reads through MiXCR, listing each CDR3 protein once. The sample contains about 200,000 distinct CDR3 sequences, under 20% of which appear only once. This clonotype was seen a few times.

The sequence derives from a male patient under 10 years old who had a stem cell transplant for acute lymphoblastic leukemia, so the T cells may come from the graft donor. The rearrangement joins TRBV7-9 to TRBJ1-4; maybe TRBD1 (5 bases). The source material was PBMCs, mostly from graft donor cells, sampled 360 days after TCRalphabeta/CD19-depleted stem cell transplant. CDR3 sequence reads: CASSGGEADNEKLFF. DNA for the CDR3: TGTGCCAGCAGCGGGGGGGAGGCCGATAATGAAAAACTGTTTTTT.